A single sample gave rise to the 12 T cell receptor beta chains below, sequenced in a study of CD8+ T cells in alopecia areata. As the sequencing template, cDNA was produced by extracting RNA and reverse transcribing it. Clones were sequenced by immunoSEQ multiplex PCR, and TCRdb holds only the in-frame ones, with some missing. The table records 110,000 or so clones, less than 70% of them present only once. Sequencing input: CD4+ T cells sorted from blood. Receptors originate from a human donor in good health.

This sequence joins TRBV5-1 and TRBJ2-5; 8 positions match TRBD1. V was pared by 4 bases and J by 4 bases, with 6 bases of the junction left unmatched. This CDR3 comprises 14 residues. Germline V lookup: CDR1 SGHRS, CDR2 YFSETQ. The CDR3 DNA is TGCGCCAGCAGCCACGGACAGGGAGGAGAGACCCAGTACTTC. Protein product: CASSHGQGGETQYF.

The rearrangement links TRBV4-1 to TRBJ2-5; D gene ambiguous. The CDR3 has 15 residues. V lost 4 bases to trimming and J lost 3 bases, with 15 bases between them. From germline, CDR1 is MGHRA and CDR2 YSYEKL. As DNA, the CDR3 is TGCGCCAGCAGCCGGGCAGAGCAGCGCAAAGAGACCCAGTACTTC. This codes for CASSRAEQRKETQYF.

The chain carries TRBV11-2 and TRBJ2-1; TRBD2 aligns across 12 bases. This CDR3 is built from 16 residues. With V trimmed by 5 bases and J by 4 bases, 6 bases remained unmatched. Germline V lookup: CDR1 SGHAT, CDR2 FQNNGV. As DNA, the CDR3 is TGTGCCAGCAGCCAACTAGCGGGGGGCGTTTACAATGAGCAGTTCTTC. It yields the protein CASSQLAGGVYNEQFF. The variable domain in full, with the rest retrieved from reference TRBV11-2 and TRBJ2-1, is EAGVAQSPRYKIIEKRQSVAFWCNPISGHATLYWYQQILGQGPKLLIQFQNNGVVDDSQLPKDRFSAERLKGVDSTLKIQPAKLEDSAVYLCASSQLAGGVYNEQFFGPGTRLTVL.

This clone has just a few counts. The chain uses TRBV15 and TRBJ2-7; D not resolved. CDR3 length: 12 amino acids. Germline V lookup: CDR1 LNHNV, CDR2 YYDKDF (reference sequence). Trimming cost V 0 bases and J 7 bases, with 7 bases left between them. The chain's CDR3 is CATSRDGIEQYF. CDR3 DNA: TGTGCCACCAGCAGAGATGGCATAGAGCAGTACTTC.

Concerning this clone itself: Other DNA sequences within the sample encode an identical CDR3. The CDR3 bases are TGCAGCGTTGTCGAGGGTGTCACTGAAGCTTTCTTT. It codes for CSVVEGVTEAFF. The chain joins TRBV29-1 to TRBJ1-1; D ambiguous. Trimming left V 4 bases short and J 4 bases short, with 10 bases between. CDR1 is SQVTM and CDR2 is ANQGSEA in the germline V gene. This CDR3 has 12 amino acids.

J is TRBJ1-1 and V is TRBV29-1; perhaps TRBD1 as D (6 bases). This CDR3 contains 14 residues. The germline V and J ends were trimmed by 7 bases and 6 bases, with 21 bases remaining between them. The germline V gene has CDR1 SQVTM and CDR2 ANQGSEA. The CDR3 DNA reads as TGCAGCGAAACCGGAAGGACGGGGGCAGCTGAAGCTTTCTTT. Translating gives CSETGRTGAAEAFF. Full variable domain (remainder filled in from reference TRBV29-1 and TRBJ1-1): SAVISQKPSRDICQRGTSLTIQCQVDSQVTMMFWYRQQPGQSLTLIATANQGSEATYESGFVIDKFPISRPNLTFSTLTVSNMSPEDSSIYLCSETGRTGAAEAFFGQGTRLTVV.

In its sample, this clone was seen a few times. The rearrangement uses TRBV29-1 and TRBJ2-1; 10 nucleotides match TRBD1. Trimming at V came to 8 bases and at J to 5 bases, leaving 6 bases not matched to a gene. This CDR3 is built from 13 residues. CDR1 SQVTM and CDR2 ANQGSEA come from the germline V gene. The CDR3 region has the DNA TGCAGCATATCGGGACAGGGGCACAATGAGCAGTTCTTC. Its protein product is CSISGQGHNEQFF.

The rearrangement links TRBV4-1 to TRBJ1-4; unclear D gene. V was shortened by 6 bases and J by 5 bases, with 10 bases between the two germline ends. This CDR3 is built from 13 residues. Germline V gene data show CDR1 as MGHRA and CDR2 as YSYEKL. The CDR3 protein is CASSLWLNEKLFF. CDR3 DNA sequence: TGCGCCAGCAGTCTCTGGCTGAATGAAAAACTGTTTTTT.

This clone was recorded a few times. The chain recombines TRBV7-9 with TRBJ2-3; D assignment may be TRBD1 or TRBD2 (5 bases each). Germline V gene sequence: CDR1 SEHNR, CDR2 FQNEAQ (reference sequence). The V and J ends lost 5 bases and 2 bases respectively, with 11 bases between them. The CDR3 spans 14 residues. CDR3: CASSLTGPTDTQYF. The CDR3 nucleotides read TGTGCCAGCAGCCTAACGGGGCCCACAGATACGCAGTATTTT.

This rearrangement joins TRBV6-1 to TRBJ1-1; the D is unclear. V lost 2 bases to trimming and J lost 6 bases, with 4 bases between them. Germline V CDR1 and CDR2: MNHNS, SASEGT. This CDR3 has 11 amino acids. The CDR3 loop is CASSELAEAFF. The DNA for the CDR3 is TGTGCCAGCAGTGAATTGGCTGAAGCTTTCTTT.

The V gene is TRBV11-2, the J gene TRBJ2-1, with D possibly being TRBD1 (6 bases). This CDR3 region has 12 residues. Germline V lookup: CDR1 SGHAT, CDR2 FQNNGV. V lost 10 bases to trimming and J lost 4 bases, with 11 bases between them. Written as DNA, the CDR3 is TGTGCCATCGCAACAGGGTACAATGAGCAGTTCTTC. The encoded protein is CAIATGYNEQFF.

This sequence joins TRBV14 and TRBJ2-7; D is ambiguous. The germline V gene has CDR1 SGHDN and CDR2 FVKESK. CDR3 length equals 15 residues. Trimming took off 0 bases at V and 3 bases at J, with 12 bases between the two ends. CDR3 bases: TGTGCCAGCAGCCAAGAGATGACGACCCTCTACGAGCAGTACTTC. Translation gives CASSQEMTTLYEQYF.